The 32 T cell receptor beta chains in this list originate from one sample, sequenced in a study of OX40 agonist ivuxolimab in advanced cancers. TCRdb's copy holds only in-frame clones and misses some; the assay was immunoSEQ multiplex PCR. The sample lists tens of thousands of clones, 85% occurring once. The sample in question was CD4+ or CD8+ T cells sorted from blood, obtained in a trial of the OX40 agonist ivuxolimab. The receptors were gathered from an adult with an advanced solid tumor such as melanoma, head and neck, liver or kidney cancer.

V and J are TRBV28 and TRBJ2-5; TRBD1 is a possible D gene (6 bases). The germline V and J ends were trimmed by 3 bases and 3 bases, with 11 bases remaining between them. The CDR3 consists of 14 residues. CDR1 and CDR2 (germline): MDHEN, SYDVKM. The CDR3 protein is CASSFSGVEETQYF. CDR3 DNA: TGTGCCAGCAGTTTTTCAGGGGTTGAAGAGACCCAGTACTTC.

This chain links TRBV2 with TRBJ2-7; no definite D call. This CDR3 spans 13 amino acids. CDR1 SNHLY and CDR2 FYNNEI come from the germline V gene. V was shortened by 6 bases and J by 0 bases, with 9 bases between the two germline ends. The chain's CDR3 is CASSPVNSYEQYF. The CDR3, as DNA: TGTGCCAGCAGCCCCGTCAACTCCTACGAGCAGTACTTC.

The rearrangement joins TRBV6-5 to TRBJ1-4, with a weak D call TRBD1 (5 bases). Germline lookup yields CDR1 MNHEY and CDR2 SVGAGI. The CDR3 consists of 15 residues. V was clipped by 0 bases and J by 0 bases, with 5 bases between them. The CDR3 DNA follows: TGTGCCAGCAGTTACTCGGGGGCAACTAATGAAAAACTGTTTTTT. It codes for CASSYSGATNEKLFF.

The chain links TRBV27 to TRBJ1-3; maybe TRBD1 (6 bases). Deletions cut 5 bases from V and 4 bases from J, with 15 bases between. The CDR3 loop spans 15 amino acids. Germline CDR1 reads MNHEY; CDR2 reads SMNVEV (reference sequence). In nucleotides, the CDR3 is TGTGCCAGCAGTCGTACGTGGGACACGGGAAACACCATATATTTT. Its protein is CASSRTWDTGNTIYF.

J is TRBJ2-3 and V is TRBV9, with D possibly matching TRBD1 (7 bases). Between the trimmed V and J ends, which lost 0 bases and 4 bases, there was a span of 15 bases. This CDR3 has 16 amino acids. Looked up from germline, CDR1 is SGDLS and CDR2 is YYNGEE. The CDR3 reads CASSVDWRGPPDTQYF. DNA of the CDR3: TGTGCCAGCAGCGTAGATTGGAGGGGGCCTCCAGATACGCAGTATTTT.

This chain links TRBV25-1 with TRBJ1-6; D not certain. V lost 0 bases, J lost 6 bases, and 9 bases lay in between. CDR1 and CDR2 from the germline V gene are MGHDK and SYGVNS. The CDR3 consists of 15 residues. The chain's CDR3 is CASSEYRGFNSPLHF. The DNA of the CDR3 is TGTGCCAGCAGTGAATACCGAGGGTTTAATTCACCCCTCCACTTT. Complete variable domain (other parts from reference TRBV25-1 and TRBJ1-6): EADIYQTPRYLVIGTGKKITLECSQTMGHDKMYWYQQDPGMELHLIHYSYGVNSTEKGDLSSESTVSRIRTEHFPLTLESARPSHTSQYLCASSEYRGFNSPLHFGNGTRLTVT.

The chain has TRBV19 and TRBJ1-6; D not certain. Germline values: CDR1 LNHDA, CDR2 SQIVND (reference sequence). The CDR3 extends over 15 amino acids. Trimming pared 7 bases from V and 0 bases from J, leaving 10 bases between. The CDR3 sequence is CASKASSSYNSPLHF. In DNA, the CDR3 is TGTGCCAGTAAGGCGTCCAGCTCCTATAATTCACCCCTCCACTTT.

This chain joins TRBV10-3 and TRBJ2-7; D possibly corresponds to TRBD1 (6 bases). The length of the CDR3 is 12 residues. The germline CDR1 and CDR2 sequences are ENHRY and SYGVKD. Trimming removed 6 bases from V and 6 bases from J, with 12 bases in between. The CDR3 DNA reads TGTGCCATCAGCAGGGGAGCAGCCGAGCAGTACTTC. Protein: CAISRGAAEQYF.

The CDR3: CASSHGGFGELFF. The CDR3 nucleotides read TGTGCCAGCAGTCACGGGGGGTTCGGGGAGCTGTTTTTT. The chain recombines TRBV6-5 with TRBJ2-2; TRBD2 matches at 7 bases. The CDR3 runs 13 residues. The ends lost 5 bases at V and 7 bases at J; junction bases unmatched: 4. Germline CDR1 and CDR2: MNHEY and SVGAGI.

V and J are TRBV12-5 and TRBJ1-1; possibly TRBD1 for D (5 bases). Trimming removed 5 bases at V and 7 bases at J, with 20 bases between. Germline loops: CDR1 LGHNT, CDR2 FRNRAP. This CDR3 spans 15 amino acids. CDR3 in amino acids: CASGRYAGRKDEAFF. CDR3 coding DNA: TGTGCTAGTGGTAGATACGCAGGGAGAAAAGATGAAGCTTTCTTT.

This clone is a singleton in its sample. At one end, the junction sequence differs from germline, possibly due to a read error. The genes are TRBV28 and TRBJ1-2; 9 nucleotides align to TRBD1. CDR1 MDHEN and CDR2 SYDVKM come from the germline V gene. The CDR3 totals 17 residues. The CDR3 sequence: CAGRPPRRGQGSYGYTF. CDR3 sequence (DNA): TGTGCCGGCAGACCACCTAGAAGGGGACAGGGAAGCTATGGCTACACCTTC.

In this sample, this clone turned up once. The rearrangement links TRBV29-1 to TRBJ2-7; 7 nucleotides line up with TRBD1. The V segment lost 7 bases and the J segment 6 bases; nucleotides outside the gene matches: 15. The CDR3 runs 14 residues. Germline CDR1 reads SQVTM; CDR2 reads ANQGSEA. CDR3 nucleotide sequence: TGCAGCGCTCAGCACAGGGGCCGGGTAGGCGAGCAGTACTTC. Protein sequence: CSAQHRGRVGEQYF.

CDR3 residues: CASTSGTDAEQFF. CDR3 DNA: TGTGCCAGCACATCTGGGACTGACGCGGAGCAGTTCTTC. V is TRBV27 and J is TRBJ2-1; the D gene is possibly TRBD2 (6 bases). Germline loops: CDR1 MNHEY, CDR2 SMNVEV (reference sequence). The CDR3 runs to 13 residues. The V and J ends lost 7 bases and 10 bases respectively, with 17 bases between them.

This clone was detected a few times. The rearrangement joins TRBV25-1 to TRBJ1-1; D call uncertain. Trimming took 4 bases from V and 2 from J, leaving 8 bases between them. The CDR3 consists of 13 residues. The germline gives CDR1 MGHDK, CDR2 SYGVNS. As DNA, the CDR3 is TGTGCCAGCAGTGCATATATTAACACTGAAGCTTTCTTT. It is translated as CASSAYINTEAFF. Filled out from reference TRBV25-1 and TRBJ1-1, the complete variable domain reads EADIYQTPRYLVIGTGKKITLECSQTMGHDKMYWYQQDPGMELHLIHYSYGVNSTEKGDLSSESTVSRIRTEHFPLTLESARPSHTSQYLCASSAYINTEAFFGQGTRLTVV.

CDR3 DNA sequence: TGTGCCAGTAGACCCAGGACAGGCTTGAGTACTGAAGCTTTCTTT. It is translated as CASRPRTGLSTEAFF. This chain links TRBV19 with TRBJ1-1; 7 bases fit TRBD1. The CDR3 sequence is 15 residues long. V shed 6 bases, J shed 5 bases, and the junction held 12 bases outside the gene matches. The V gene's germline CDR1 is LNHDA and CDR2 SQIVND (reference sequence).

The V call is TRBV10-1, the J call TRBJ2-5; 11 bases map to TRBD2. Germline CDR1 and CDR2: WNHNN and SYGVQD (reference sequence). The CDR3 is 15 residues long. V was pared by 5 bases and J by 5 bases, with 7 bases of the junction left unmatched. The CDR3 DNA sequence: TGCGCCAGCAGTAAAACACTAGCGGGGGTCGAGACCCAGTACTTC. The encoded protein is CASSKTLAGVETQYF.

V gene TRBV15 combines with J gene TRBJ2-6, with D unclear. Germline assignment: CDR1 LNHNV and CDR2 YYDKDF (reference sequence). The CDR3 runs to 16 residues. The V end was cut by 0 bases, the J end by 1 base, with 7 bases between. The CDR3 here is CATSRDPLSGANVLTF. CDR3 nucleotide sequence: TGTGCCACCAGCAGAGATCCCCTTTCTGGGGCCAACGTCCTGACTTTC. Full variable domain (outside the CDR3, taken from reference TRBV15 and TRBJ2-6): DAMVIQNPRYQVTQFGKPVTLSCSQTLNHNVMYWYQQKSSQAPKLLFHYYDKDFNNEADTPDNFQSRRPNTSFCFLDIRSPGLGDTAMYLCATSRDPLSGANVLTFGAGSRLTVL.

The rearrangement joins TRBV6-1 to TRBJ2-7, with 7 bases that match TRBD1. CDR3 length: 15 amino acids. V gave up 4 bases and J gave up 4 bases; unmatched junction bases: 10. CDR1 MNHNS and CDR2 SASEGT come from the germline V gene. In nucleotides, the CDR3 is TGTGCCAGCAGTGTGGGGTGGACAGGAGGATACGAGCAGTACTTC. Amino acids: CASSVGWTGGYEQYF.

The rearrangement links TRBV6-6 to TRBJ1-1, with TRBD1 as a possible D gene (6 bases). V shed 5 bases and J shed 5 bases, with 12 bases lying between them. This CDR3 is 13 amino acids long. Germline CDR1 MNHNY, CDR2 SVGAGI (reference sequence). The CDR3 here is CASSAGVGTEAFF. Here the CDR3 DNA reads TGTGCCAGCAGTGCAGGGGTAGGGACTGAAGCTTTCTTT.

The chain is built from TRBV5-5 and TRBJ1-5; D is uncertain. The V end lost 3 bases, the J end lost 2 bases, and 21 bases lay between the germline ends. This CDR3 comprises 18 residues. CDR1 is SGHKS, CDR2 YYEKEE, per germline (reference sequence). Written as DNA, the CDR3 is TGTGCCAGCAGCTCCTCCCCGGCAAGCCTTGGCGGCAATCAGCCCCAGCATTTT. Protein product: CASSSSPASLGGNQPQHF.

This rearrangement joins TRBV5-6 to TRBJ2-5; 7 bases align to TRBD1. The DNA matches TRBJ2-7 better at its end, which makes the J call doubtful. Germline V gives CDR1 SGHDT, CDR2 YYEEEE. This CDR3 is 16 amino acids long. The chain's CDR3 is CASSFLDRVPFAEQYF. CDR3 bases: TGTGCCAGCAGCTTTCTTGACAGGGTCCCTTTTGCCGAGCAGTACTTC.

V usage is TRBV28 and J usage is TRBJ1-2, with a tentative D call TRBD1 (5 bases). This CDR3 is 14 amino acids long. Germline CDR1 is MDHEN and CDR2 is SYDVKM. V gave up 1 base and J gave up 7 bases, with 13 bases separating them. The CDR3 nucleotides are TGTGCCAGCAGTTTATCGCCAACGGGGACTGGCTACACCTTC. Its protein is CASSLSPTGTGYTF.

The genes are TRBV27 and TRBJ1-2, with a tentative D call TRBD1 (6 bases). Germline V gene sequence: CDR1 MNHEY, CDR2 SMNVEV (reference sequence). The CDR3 loop spans 17 amino acids. V gave up 7 bases and J gave up 1 base, with 22 bases separating them. CDR3 region: CASTWGAGNQINYGYTF. The CDR3 DNA reads TGTGCCAGCACCTGGGGGGCAGGTAACCAGATTAACTATGGCTACACCTTC.

The V gene is TRBV18, the J gene TRBJ1-1, with D uncertain. Between the trimmed V and J ends, which lost 2 bases and 0 bases, there was a span of 10 bases. This CDR3 is 15 amino acids long. Per the germline V gene, CDR1 is KGHSH and CDR2 is LQKENI. As DNA, the CDR3 is TGTGCCAGCTCACCATTCCCAGATCTGAACACTGAAGCTTTCTTT. Amino acids: CASSPFPDLNTEAFF.

The chain carries TRBV28 and TRBJ1-4, with 9 bases aligning to TRBD1. This CDR3 is built from 16 residues. V shed 1 base, J shed 7 bases, and the junction held 7 bases outside the gene matches. Germline CDR1 MDHEN, CDR2 SYDVKM. Here the CDR3 reads CASSLLGTGFAEKLFF. CDR3 DNA: TGTGCCAGCAGTTTATTAGGGACAGGGTTTGCTGAAAAACTGTTTTTT.

This clone was seen a handful of times. This chain connects TRBV27 to TRBJ1-1; unclear D gene. Germline loops: CDR1 MNHEY, CDR2 SMNVEV (reference sequence). This CDR3 comprises 15 residues. The ends were cut back, 6 bases at V and 1 base at J, with 15 bases in the middle. The CDR3 DNA reads TGTGCCAGCAGAACGTACGTGGGAGGGAACACTGAAGCTTTCTTT. Amino acid sequence: CASRTYVGGNTEAFF.

The chain has TRBV5-1 and TRBJ2-7; D call uncertain. Germline V gene sequence: CDR1 SGHRS, CDR2 YFSETQ. This CDR3 is built from 14 residues. Trimming took 0 bases from V and 5 from J, leaving 12 bases between them. The CDR3 protein is CASSLVGGPHEQYF. The CDR3 DNA reads as TGCGCCAGCAGCTTGGTAGGTGGGCCGCACGAGCAGTACTTC.

The chain employs TRBV7-2 and TRBJ2-1; TRBD2 is a possible D gene (6 bases). There are 15 residues in the CDR3. Germline assignment: CDR1 SGHTA and CDR2 FQGNSA. The V end was cut by 5 bases, the J end by 12 bases, with 23 bases between. The CDR3 sequence is CASSATGGAPPGQFF. The CDR3 coding sequence is TGTGCCAGCAGCGCGACCGGCGGGGCGCCCCCTGGGCAGTTCTTC.

The chain employs TRBV5-1 and TRBJ2-5, with TRBD2 as a possible D gene (5 bases). V gave up 7 bases and J gave up 5 bases, with 6 bases separating them. Germline CDR1 and CDR2: SGHRS and YFSETQ. The CDR3 runs 10 residues. The CDR3 region is CASSGETQYF. The CDR3 region has the DNA TGCGCCAGCTCGGGGGAGACCCAGTACTTC. Supplemented by reference TRBV5-1 and TRBJ2-5, the full variable domain reads KAGVTQTPRYLIKTRGQQVTLSCSPISGHRSVSWYQQTPGQGLQFLFEYFSETQRNKGNFPGRFSGRQFSNSRSEMNVSTLELGDSALYLCASSGETQYFGPGTRLLVL.

This clone was picked up one time. DNA for the CDR3: TGTGCCTGGAGTGAGGGGCTGACCACAGATACGCAGTATTTT. Amino acid sequence: CAWSEGLTTDTQYF. This chain uses TRBV30 with TRBJ2-3; a weak D match, TRBD1 (5 bases). The CDR3 runs 14 residues. The germline V gene has CDR1 GTSNPN and CDR2 SVGIG (reference sequence). Trimming removed 1 base at V and 2 bases at J, with 10 bases between.

The V gene is TRBV2, the J gene TRBJ1-4; D is possibly TRBD1 (6 bases). V was cut by 2 bases and J by 11 bases, with 24 bases left in between. CDR3 size: 17 residues. Looked up from germline, CDR1 is SNHLY and CDR2 is FYNNEI. The CDR3 DNA reads as TGTGCCAGCAGTGAAAGGGGGGAGGAAGCTCTAACTTCTAAACTGTTTTTT. Translating gives CASSERGEEALTSKLFF.

Only a few counts were recorded for this clone. The chain links TRBV18 to TRBJ1-5, with D perhaps matching TRBD1 (6 bases). The CDR3 is 18 amino acids. The V and J ends lost 3 bases and 0 bases respectively, with 18 bases between them. Germline CDR1 and CDR2: KGHSH and LQKENI. Written as DNA, the CDR3 is TGTGCCAGCTCACCGCTCCTTTTAGACAGGTATAGCAATCAGCCCCAGCATTTT. This gives the protein CASSPLLLDRYSNQPQHF.